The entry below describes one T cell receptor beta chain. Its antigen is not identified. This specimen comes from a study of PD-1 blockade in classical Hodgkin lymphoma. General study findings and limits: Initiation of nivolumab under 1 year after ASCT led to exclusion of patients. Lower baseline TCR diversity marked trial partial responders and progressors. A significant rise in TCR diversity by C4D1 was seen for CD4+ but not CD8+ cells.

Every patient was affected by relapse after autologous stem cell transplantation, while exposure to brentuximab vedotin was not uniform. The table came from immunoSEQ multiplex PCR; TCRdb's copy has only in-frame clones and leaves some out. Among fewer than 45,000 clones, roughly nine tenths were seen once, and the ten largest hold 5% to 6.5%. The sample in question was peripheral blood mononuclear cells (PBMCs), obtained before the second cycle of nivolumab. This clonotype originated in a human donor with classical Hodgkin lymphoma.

The CDR3 protein is CASSVEGLAASYNEQFF. CDR3 in DNA: TGTGCCAGCAGCGTAGAGGGACTAGCGGCTTCCTACAATGAGCAGTTCTTC. This rearrangement joins TRBV9 to TRBJ2-1, with TRBD2 matching over 11 bases. J gave up 1 base and V 0 bases, and 3 bases lay outside the gene matches. CDR3 length: 17 residues. The germline V gene encodes CDR1 SGDLS and CDR2 YYNGEE.